The clone carrying this T cell receptor beta chain is termed medium-sized (0.01 to 0.1%). Its antigen is as yet unknown. Trimming removed 1 base at V and 0 bases at J, with 7 bases between. From germline, CDR1 is SGHTA and CDR2 FQGNSA. CDR3 size: 14 residues. The source of the sample is a study of T-cell reconstitution after alpha-beta-depleted transplantation in children. The study's findings and limits: When one year had passed after transplant, most T-cell counts and diversity came from newly produced T cells. The study reportedly traced alpha-beta T cells about two months after transplant to several hundred expanded graft clones.

Using unique molecular identifiers, the investigators prepared the TCRbeta library. TCRdb used MiXCR to reprocess the PCR reads, holding one entry per CDR3 protein. The sample shows 30,000 to 40,000 distinct CDR3 sequences, around 7% of them seen only once. This TCR came from a child younger than two who had a stem cell transplant for acute myeloid leukemia, so the T cells may come from the graft donor. The starting material was peripheral blood, obtained 60 days after TCRalphabeta/CD19-depleted stem cell transplant. The gene calls are TRBV7-2 and TRBJ2-7, with unresolved D. The chain's CDR3 is CASSLGLNSYEQYF. CDR3 nucleotide sequence: TGTGCCAGCAGCTTAGGGCTCAACTCCTACGAGCAGTACTTC.